The source of this T cell receptor beta chain is a study of blood T cell repertoires in COVID-19. For the study at large: COVID-19 samples from acute and convalescent phases originated in the United States, Italy and Spain.

Per the germline V gene, CDR1 is SGHVS and CDR2 is FQNEAQ. V lost 4 bases to trimming and J lost 2 bases, with 5 bases between them. This CDR3 is built from 13 residues. Original analysis: Researchers report that nucleated cell counts were estimated from reference gene primer amplification. Generated by immunoSEQ multiplex PCR, the TCRdb table keeps only in-frame clones and is missing some. Clone size and the V and J calls come from that table; the DNA yielded D and trimming. There are about 160,000 clones in the sample; roughly 80% occur only once, and around 7% lies in the top ten. The clonotype comes from a woman aged 40-49 years with COVID-19, enrolled during active disease. Specimen: peripheral blood. The rearrangement joins TRBV7-8 to TRBJ2-2; D is unclear. The CDR3 spells CASSYSNTGELFF. Written as DNA, the CDR3 is TGTGCCAGCAGCTACTCTAACACCGGGGAGCTGTTTTTT. The entire variable domain, with the rest obtained from reference TRBV7-8 and TRBJ2-2, is as follows: GAGVSQSPRYKVAKRGQDVALRCDPISGHVSLFWYQQALGQGPEFLTYFQNEAQLDKSGLPSDRFFAERPEGSVSTLKIQRTQQEDSAVYLCASSYSNTGELFFGEGSRLTVL.